This T cell receptor (beta chain) came from a study of T cells after yellow fever vaccination. Study-level background: The SMART-Seq v4 Ultra Low Input method served to prepare the low-cell-number fractions. General observations from the study: Relatively few clonotypes were ones that appeared in both CD4 and CD8 compartments. Subsequent to the booster, the majority of primary-vaccination clones reappeared (approximately 95% CD4, about 90% CD8).

It was through 5'RACE template switching that TCR cDNA was made, with a universal primer site and UMIs added. MiXCR, applied by TCRdb to the 5' RACE reads, yields one record per CDR3 protein. The sample has around 320,000 distinct CDR3 sequences; roughly 10% are singletons. Regarding this clonotype: Its antigen is as yet unknown.

This CDR3 region has 14 residues. Germline lookup yields CDR1 SGHTA and CDR2 FQGNSA. V was cut by 5 bases and J by 7 bases, with 15 bases left in between. The J gene is TRBJ1-5, the V gene TRBV7-2; a weak D match, TRBD1 (6 bases). The sample in question was CD4+ T cells sorted from PBMCs, obtained 45 days after the yellow fever booster vaccination. The sequence came from a man between 18 and 35 years old who received the YFV17D yellow fever vaccine. CDR3 in DNA: TGTGCCAGCAGCCGAGGGCAGGGGAGGCAGCCCCAGCATTTT. Translating gives CASSRGQGRQPQHF.